This T cell receptor beta chain was documented in a study of OX40 agonist ivuxolimab in advanced cancers. The method was immunoSEQ multiplex PCR; TCRdb's version includes in-frame clones alone and lacks a portion of them. The table includes about 60,000 clones, about 94% detected once. The sequenced sample was CD4+ or CD8+ T cells sorted from blood, obtained in a trial of the OX40 agonist ivuxolimab. This receptor was taken from an adult with an advanced solid tumor such as melanoma, head and neck, liver or kidney cancer.

This CDR3 is CASSQKAGPYNEQFF. As DNA, the CDR3 is TGTGCCAGCTCACAAAAAGCGGGACCCTACAATGAGCAGTTCTTC. The V gene is TRBV18, the J gene TRBJ2-1; TRBD2 agrees at 7 bases. The CDR3 contains 15 residues. Germline CDR1 KGHSH, CDR2 LQKENI. The J segment lost 2 bases and the V segment lost 4 bases, leaving 5 bases of the junction unmatched.